This passage covers 15 T cell receptor beta chains from one sample sequenced in a study of cytomegalovirus exposure and HLA in healthy donors. PCR employed 60 Vbeta and 13 Jbeta primers. The protocol was immunoSEQ multiplex PCR, while the TCRdb copy is restricted to in-frame clones and leaves out a portion. The sample lists around 110,000 clones; about 74% were seen once. The sequenced sample consisted of PBMCs. The receptors here all came from a man aged 25 to 40 in good health and CMV-seropositive.

The chain combines TRBV4-2 with TRBJ2-1; TRBD2 aligns across 11 bases. The CDR3 covers 15 residues. Germline CDR1 reads LGHNA; CDR2 reads YNFKEQ. V shed 6 bases and J 9 bases; nucleotides not matched to a gene: 10. The CDR3 region has the DNA TGTGCCAGCAGTCCTACTAGCGGGGGTGATGGTGAGCAGTTCTTC. As protein: CASSPTSGGDGEQFF.

The chain combines TRBV27 with TRBJ2-1; 11 bases map to TRBD2. Germline-derived CDR1 and CDR2 are MNHEY and SMNVEV (reference sequence). V lost 4 bases and J lost 3; bases outside the gene matches: 11. This CDR3 comprises 18 residues. The CDR3 loop is CASSYSSPLAGDYNEQFF. CDR3 DNA: TGTGCCAGCAGTTACTCATCACCACTAGCGGGGGACTACAATGAGCAGTTCTTC.

The CDR3 DNA reads as TGTGCCACCGGGACACCCAATCAGCCCCAGCATTTT. This sequence encodes CATGTPNQPQHF. This chain uses TRBV6-5 with TRBJ1-5; weak D call: TRBD1 (6 bases). V was trimmed by 10 bases and J by 3 bases, leaving 10 bases between them. CDR1 is MNHEY and CDR2 is SVGAGI in the germline V gene. The CDR3 length is 12 residues.

The chain joins TRBV9 to TRBJ2-1; 9 bases agree with TRBD2. The CDR3 length is 16 residues. Germline-derived CDR1 and CDR2 are SGDLS and YYNGEE. J lost 2 bases, V lost 0 bases, and 3 bases had no gene match. The CDR3 DNA sequence: TGTGCCAGCAGCGTAGCCGGCGGGGGGGCCTACAATGAGCAGTTCTTC. This encodes CASSVAGGGAYNEQFF.

The chain has TRBV19 and TRBJ2-3, with D tentatively TRBD2 (5 bases). CDR3 size: 15 residues. The V and J ends lost 8 bases and 3 bases respectively, with 18 bases between them. Germline CDR1 and CDR2: LNHDA and SQIVND (reference sequence). CDR3 sequence: CASSPAPRGTDTQYF. As DNA, the CDR3 is TGTGCCAGTTCCCCCGCCCCAAGAGGGACAGATACGCAGTATTTT.

The rearrangement links TRBV9 to TRBJ2-2, with D unresolved. The germline CDR1 and CDR2 sequences are SGDLS and YYNGEE. The CDR3 has 16 amino acids. V lost 0 bases, J lost 2 bases, and 11 bases lay in between. The CDR3 DNA follows: TGTGCCAGCAGCGTAGGGGCACCCCAAAACACCGGGGAGCTGTTTTTT. Its translation is CASSVGAPQNTGELFF.

Written as DNA, the CDR3 is TGTGCTAGTGGGCAGTGGGAGCAGCCCCAGCATTTT. It yields the protein CASGQWEQPQHF. This rearrangement joins TRBV12-5 to TRBJ1-5; D is ambiguous. Germline-derived CDR1 and CDR2 are LGHNT and FRNRAP. CDR3 length: 12 residues. Between the trimmed V and J ends, which lost 6 bases and 7 bases, there was a span of 10 bases.

This rearrangement joins TRBV13 to TRBJ2-1; TRBD2 is a possible D gene (7 bases). Germline CDR1 is PRHDT and CDR2 is FYEKMQ (reference sequence). The CDR3 runs 15 residues. V lost 9 bases, J lost 9 bases, and 24 bases lay in between. The CDR3 protein is CASESRDKREGEQFF. CDR3 DNA sequence: TGTGCCAGTGAAAGCCGGGACAAGCGGGAAGGTGAGCAGTTCTTC. The full variable domain, its missing parts supplied by reference TRBV13 and TRBJ2-1, is AAGVIQSPRHLIKEKRETATLKCYPIPRHDTVYWYQQGPGQDPQFLISFYEKMQSDKGSIPDRFSAQQFSDYHSELNMSSLELGDSALYFCASESRDKREGEQFFGPGTRLTVL.

This sequence joins TRBV7-9 and TRBJ1-3; D unresolved. This CDR3 has 13 amino acids. V dropped 5 bases and J dropped 2 bases, with 7 bases sitting between them. The germline V gene has CDR1 SEHNR and CDR2 FQNEAQ (reference sequence). CDR3: CASSPSPGNTIYF. CDR3 in DNA: TGTGCCAGCAGCCCCTCCCCTGGAAACACCATATATTTT.

The rearrangement joins TRBV28 to TRBJ1-2, with a tentative D call TRBD1 (5 bases). Germline assignment: CDR1 MDHEN and CDR2 SYDVKM. This CDR3 contains 14 residues. The ends were cut back, 3 bases at V and 7 bases at J, with 15 bases in the middle. This chain's CDR3 is CASSLEGPQLGYTF. The CDR3 nucleotides are TGTGCCAGCAGTTTGGAGGGACCCCAACTTGGCTACACCTTC.

V is TRBV6-5 and J is TRBJ1-3, with 11 nucleotides matching TRBD1. This CDR3 contains 14 residues. Germline V gene lookup returns CDR1 MNHEY and CDR2 SVGAGI. After removal of 6 bases from V and 8 bases from J, the junction contained 6 bases not matched to a gene. Here the CDR3 reads CASRYGQGAYTIYF. For the CDR3, the DNA is TGTGCCAGCAGATACGGACAGGGGGCCTACACCATATATTTT.

The gene calls are TRBV5-6 and TRBJ1-2, with D possibly TRBD1 on 5 matching bases. Trimming removed 6 bases at V and 6 bases at J, with 18 bases between. Germline CDR1 is SGHDT and CDR2 is YYEEEE. CDR3 length: 14 amino acids. Written as DNA, the CDR3 is TGTGCCAGCAAACCTTGGCCGGGGGGAAATGGCTACACCTTC. This codes for CASKPWPGGNGYTF.

The chain joins TRBV5-1 to TRBJ1-1; 10 bases agree with TRBD1. This CDR3 comprises 16 residues. The germline V gene encodes CDR1 SGHRS and CDR2 YFSETQ. V trimming: 2 bases; J trimming: 1 base; junction bases outside the gene matches: 5. Written as DNA, the CDR3 is TGCGCCAGCAGCTTAGGCGACAGGGGGCAGAACACTGAAGCTTTCTTT. Translated: CASSLGDRGQNTEAFF. Full variable domain (rest looked up from reference TRBV5-1 and TRBJ1-1): KAGVTQTPRYLIKTRGQQVTLSCSPISGHRSVSWYQQTPGQGLQFLFEYFSETQRNKGNFPGRFSGRQFSNSRSEMNVSTLELGDSALYLCASSLGDRGQNTEAFFGQGTRLTVV.

This clone has more than one count but fewer than ten. The chain combines TRBV7-6 with TRBJ1-6, with D tentatively TRBD1 (6 bases). Trimming stripped 3 bases from V and 5 bases from J, with 11 bases between. This CDR3 spans 15 amino acids. The germline V gene encodes CDR1 SGHVS and CDR2 FNYEAQ. The CDR3 is CASSLLGQHNSPLHF. The CDR3 DNA sequence: TGTGCCAGCAGCTTGCTCGGACAGCATAATTCACCCCTCCACTTT.

The chain links TRBV5-4 to TRBJ2-2; TRBD1 might be the D (5 bases). In germline, CDR1 is SGHNT, CDR2 YYREEE (reference sequence). This CDR3 has 15 residues. The germline V and J ends were trimmed by 0 bases and 6 bases, with 12 bases remaining between them. CDR3 DNA: TGTGCCAGCAGCTTGGGGGGTGGGGCCCCCGGGGAGCTGTTTTTT. It encodes CASSLGGGAPGELFF.